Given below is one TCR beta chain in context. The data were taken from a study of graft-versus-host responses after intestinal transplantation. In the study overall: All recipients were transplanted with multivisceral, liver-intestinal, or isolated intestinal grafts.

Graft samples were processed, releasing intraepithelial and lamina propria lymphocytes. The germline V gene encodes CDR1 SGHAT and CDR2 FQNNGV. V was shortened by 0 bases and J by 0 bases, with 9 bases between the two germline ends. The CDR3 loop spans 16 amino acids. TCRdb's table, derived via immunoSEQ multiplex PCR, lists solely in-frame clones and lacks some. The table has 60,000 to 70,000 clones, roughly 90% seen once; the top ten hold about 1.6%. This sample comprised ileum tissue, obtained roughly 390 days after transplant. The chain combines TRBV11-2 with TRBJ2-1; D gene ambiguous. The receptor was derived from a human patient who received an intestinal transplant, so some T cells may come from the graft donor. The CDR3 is CASSLEAWSSYNEQFF. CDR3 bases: TGTGCCAGCAGCTTAGAAGCGTGGAGCTCCTACAATGAGCAGTTCTTC.